These T cell receptor beta chains were read from a single sample in a study of cytomegalovirus exposure and HLA in healthy donors. Produced via immunoSEQ multiplex PCR; TCRdb's table is partial and in-frame only. The sample shows hundreds of thousands of clones, approximately 70% of them seen only once. The source material was PBMCs. These receptors all stem from a middle-aged man in good health and CMV-seropositive. Both conserved end residues are part of each CDR3. The D gene is left open where the match is weak. Clone size is shown for a subset of rows, as once, few, many or a class of expanded clone.

v_call: TRBV11-2
clone_size: -
j_call: TRBJ2-3
d_call: TRBD2
cdr3_nt: TGTGCCAGCAGCTTTAGCGGGGGGTCAGATACGCAGTATTTT
cdr3_aa: CASSFSGGSDTQYF

v_call: TRBV5-6
clone_size: -
j_call: TRBJ1-3
d_call: -
cdr3_nt: TGTGCCAGCAGTTCGCGTTTTGGCTCTGGAAACACCATATATTTT
cdr3_aa: CASSSRFGSGNTIYF

v_call: TRBV7-9
clone_size: -
j_call: TRBJ1-2
d_call: -
cdr3_nt: TGTGCCAGCAGCTTAGTAGAGGTGCCCTATGGCTACACCTTC
cdr3_aa: CASSLVEVPYGYTF

v_call: TRBV5-1
clone_size: few
j_call: TRBJ2-1
d_call: -
cdr3_nt: TGCGCCAGCAGCCCCGTCTTAGGAGGGTCCAACAATGAGCAGTTCTTC
cdr3_aa: CASSPVLGGSNNEQFF

v_call: TRBV19
clone_size: -
j_call: TRBJ2-7
d_call: -
cdr3_nt: TGTGCCAGTAGCAGGGGAATACTTTACGAGCAGTACTTC
cdr3_aa: CASSRGILYEQYF

v_call: TRBV5-1
clone_size: -
j_call: TRBJ2-3
d_call: TRBD2
cdr3_nt: TGCGCCAGCAGCTTGGCGGCGGGGGGGCCCTCAGATACGCAGTATTTT
cdr3_aa: CASSLAAGGPSDTQYF

v_call: TRBV6-6
clone_size: -
j_call: TRBJ1-1
d_call: -
cdr3_nt: TGTGCCAGCACCCGGACAGCGAACACTGAAGCTTTCTTT
cdr3_aa: CASTRTANTEAFF

v_call: TRBV5-4
clone_size: -
j_call: TRBJ2-2
d_call: -
cdr3_nt: TGTGCCAGCAGCCTGGGGGCATTGACCGCGAACACCGGGGAGCTGTTTTTT
cdr3_aa: CASSLGALTANTGELFF

v_call: TRBV6-1
clone_size: -
j_call: TRBJ2-3
d_call: -
cdr3_nt: TGTGCCTCCCAAGCGGGTAGGCTTAGGACAGATACGCAGTATTTT
cdr3_aa: CASQAGRLRTDTQYF

v_call: TRBV6-5
clone_size: -
j_call: TRBJ2-1
d_call: TRBD1
cdr3_nt: TGTGCCAGCAGTATACGGGACAGGGAATTCTTC
cdr3_aa: CASSIRDREFF

v_call: TRBV6-5
clone_size: few
j_call: TRBJ2-2
d_call: -
cdr3_nt: TGTGCCAGCAGTTACGACAGCGACACCGGGGAGCTGTTTTTT
cdr3_aa: CASSYDSDTGELFF

v_call: TRBV28
clone_size: -
j_call: TRBJ1-2
d_call: -
cdr3_nt: TGTGCCATCGTGACAGCTAACTATGGCTACACCTTC
cdr3_aa: CAIVTANYGYTF

v_call: TRBV5-1
clone_size: -
j_call: TRBJ2-7
d_call: TRBD1
cdr3_nt: TGCGCCAGCAGCTTCGGGACAGGGGCCTACGAGCAGTACTTC
cdr3_aa: CASSFGTGAYEQYF

v_call: TRBV5-1
clone_size: -
j_call: TRBJ1-6
d_call: -
cdr3_nt: TGCGCCAGCAGCTTGGAGAGAGGATCACCCCTCCACTTT
cdr3_aa: CASSLERGSPLHF

v_call: TRBV5-1
clone_size: -
j_call: TRBJ2-1
d_call: -
cdr3_nt: TGCGCCAGCAGCCTAGGGGCCCACAATGAGCAGTTCTTC
cdr3_aa: CASSLGAHNEQFF

v_call: TRBV5-1
clone_size: -
j_call: TRBJ1-2
d_call: TRBD1
cdr3_nt: TGCGCCAGCAGCTTGGTAACCCTGACAGGGTACTATGGCTACACCTTC
cdr3_aa: CASSLVTLTGYYGYTF

v_call: TRBV5-8
clone_size: -
j_call: TRBJ2-7
d_call: TRBD1
cdr3_nt: TGTGCCAGCAGCTCTGATCAGGGGGCCTACGAGCAGTACTTC
cdr3_aa: CASSSDQGAYEQYF

v_call: TRBV27
clone_size: -
j_call: TRBJ1-5
d_call: -
cdr3_nt: TGTGCCAGCAGGTCGGGGAAAGGACTCTCCGGGCCCCAGCATTTT
cdr3_aa: CASRSGKGLSGPQHF

v_call: TRBV4-1
clone_size: -
j_call: TRBJ1-2
d_call: TRBD1
cdr3_nt: TGCGCCAGCAGCCAAGAAGACAGGGCCTATGGCTACACCTTC
cdr3_aa: CASSQEDRAYGYTF

v_call: TRBV25-1
clone_size: -
j_call: TRBJ1-1
d_call: TRBD1
cdr3_nt: TGTGCCAGCAGTGAGGTTACAGGGGTGAACACTGAAGCTTTCTTT
cdr3_aa: CASSEVTGVNTEAFF

v_call: TRBV5-1
clone_size: -
j_call: TRBJ2-7
d_call: -
cdr3_nt: TGCGCCAGCAGCTTGGTCCTCCAGGGGAGCGAGCAGTACTTC
cdr3_aa: CASSLVLQGSEQYF

v_call: TRBV9
clone_size: -
j_call: TRBJ1-2
d_call: -
cdr3_nt: TGTGCCAGCTCAGCAGGAGGGCTTGGCTACACCTTC
cdr3_aa: CASSAGGLGYTF

v_call: TRBV11-2
clone_size: -
j_call: TRBJ2-1
d_call: -
cdr3_nt: TGTGCCAGCAGCTCCACTTTCTCCTACAATGAGCAGTTCTTC
cdr3_aa: CASSSTFSYNEQFF

v_call: TRBV28
clone_size: -
j_call: TRBJ2-7
d_call: -
cdr3_nt: TGTGCCAGCAGCCCAGGGACATACCCCTACGAGCAGTACTTC
cdr3_aa: CASSPGTYPYEQYF

v_call: TRBV27
clone_size: -
j_call: TRBJ2-5
d_call: -
cdr3_nt: TGTGCCAGCAGTTTACGGAGCGGGCAAGAGACCCAGTACTTC
cdr3_aa: CASSLRSGQETQYF

v_call: TRBV14
clone_size: -
j_call: TRBJ1-2
d_call: -
cdr3_nt: TGTGCCAGCAGCCAAGAGTTAAACTATGGCTACACCTTC
cdr3_aa: CASSQELNYGYTF

v_call: TRBV5-5
clone_size: few
j_call: TRBJ1-2
d_call: -
cdr3_nt: TGTGCCAGCAGCCAGGACACTTCGCTCTATGGCTACACCTTC
cdr3_aa: CASSQDTSLYGYTF

v_call: TRBV27
clone_size: -
j_call: TRBJ2-2
d_call: TRBD1
cdr3_nt: TGTGCCAGCAGTCCTCCGAGGACAGGGCGTATCACCGGGGAGCTGTTTTTT
cdr3_aa: CASSPPRTGRITGELFF

v_call: TRBV5-6
clone_size: -
j_call: TRBJ2-3
d_call: -
cdr3_nt: TGTGCCAGCAGCTCCCTAGGGGGGGGCACAGATACGCAGTATTTT
cdr3_aa: CASSSLGGGTDTQYF

v_call: TRBV28
clone_size: -
j_call: TRBJ2-7
d_call: TRBD1
cdr3_nt: TGTGCCAGCAGTACAAAGTACCGGGACAGGGGACTGGAAGAGCAGTACTTC
cdr3_aa: CASSTKYRDRGLEEQYF

v_call: TRBV19
clone_size: -
j_call: TRBJ2-1
d_call: -
cdr3_nt: TGTGCCAGTAGTATAGACCGCGGGGCTCGTTACAATGAGCAGTTCTTC
cdr3_aa: CASSIDRGARYNEQFF

v_call: TRBV7-8
clone_size: -
j_call: TRBJ1-1
d_call: -
cdr3_nt: TGTGCCAGCAGCCCCGACAGTTTTGCGGCTTTCTTT
cdr3_aa: CASSPDSFAAFF

v_call: TRBV7-2
clone_size: -
j_call: TRBJ1-1
d_call: -
cdr3_nt: TGTGCCAGCAGCTGGACAGTGAACACTGAAGCTTTCTTT
cdr3_aa: CASSWTVNTEAFF

v_call: TRBV13
clone_size: -
j_call: TRBJ2-3
d_call: TRBD2
cdr3_nt: TGTGCCAGCAGCCCCCGTACTAGCGGGGTGGATACGCAGTATTTT
cdr3_aa: CASSPRTSGVDTQYF

v_call: TRBV29-1
clone_size: -
j_call: TRBJ1-1
d_call: TRBD1
cdr3_nt: TGCAGCGTACAGGGGATGAACACTGAAGCTTTCTTT
cdr3_aa: CSVQGMNTEAFF

v_call: TRBV9
clone_size: -
j_call: TRBJ2-3
d_call: TRBD2
cdr3_nt: TGTGCCAGCAGCGCAAATACAGCGGGGGCTTCCATTGATACGCAGTATTTT
cdr3_aa: CASSANTAGASIDTQYF

v_call: TRBV19
clone_size: -
j_call: TRBJ2-1
d_call: TRBD2
cdr3_nt: TGTGCCAGTAGTAAGACTAGCGGGGGTCTGCCCAATGAGCAGTTCTTC
cdr3_aa: CASSKTSGGLPNEQFF

v_call: TRBV28
clone_size: -
j_call: TRBJ1-1
d_call: -
cdr3_nt: TGTGCCAGTCCTCCGTCGGGGGAACCCACTGAAGCTTTCTTT
cdr3_aa: CASPPSGEPTEAFF

v_call: TRBV5-1
clone_size: -
j_call: TRBJ1-4
d_call: -
cdr3_nt: TGCGCCAGCAGCTTCGACAGGCGTGGTGAAAAACTGTTTTTT
cdr3_aa: CASSFDRRGEKLFF

v_call: TRBV4-3
clone_size: -
j_call: TRBJ2-5
d_call: TRBD1
cdr3_nt: TGCGCCAGCAGCCAAGATCGGACAGGGGAAGGTGAGACCCAGTACTTC
cdr3_aa: CASSQDRTGEGETQYF

v_call: TRBV19
clone_size: -
j_call: TRBJ1-1
d_call: -
cdr3_nt: TGTGCCAGTAGTATAGCCGCGTCGAACACTGAAGCTTTCTTT
cdr3_aa: CASSIAASNTEAFF

v_call: TRBV15
clone_size: once
j_call: TRBJ1-1
d_call: -
cdr3_nt: TGTGCCACCACCACCCCAGGCGTGAAGACTGAAGCTTTCTTT
cdr3_aa: CATTTPGVKTEAFF

v_call: TRBV7-9
clone_size: -
j_call: TRBJ1-2
d_call: TRBD1
cdr3_nt: TGTGCCAGCAGCCCATCCGGGGCAGGGGGCGAGACTGGTGGCTACACCTTC
cdr3_aa: CASSPSGAGGETGGYTF

v_call: TRBV2
clone_size: -
j_call: TRBJ2-7
d_call: TRBD2
cdr3_nt: TGTGCCAGCAGTACTAGCGGGGGAACCTACGAGCAGTACTTC
cdr3_aa: CASSTSGGTYEQYF

v_call: TRBV19
clone_size: few
j_call: TRBJ1-4
d_call: -
cdr3_nt: TGTGCCAGTAGTCCCCGGGAGACTAATGAAAAACTGTTTTTT
cdr3_aa: CASSPRETNEKLFF

v_call: TRBV19
clone_size: -
j_call: TRBJ1-4
d_call: TRBD1
cdr3_nt: TGTGCCAGTAGCACTCTTTTTTTGACCAGGGACAGGTCTAATGAAAAACTGTTTTTT
cdr3_aa: CASSTLFLTRDRSNEKLFF

v_call: TRBV7-3
clone_size: -
j_call: TRBJ2-5
d_call: -
cdr3_nt: TGTGCCAGCAGCCCCCTCCCTAGCATCCAGACCCAGTACTTC
cdr3_aa: CASSPLPSIQTQYF

v_call: TRBV2
clone_size: few
j_call: TRBJ1-3
d_call: -
cdr3_nt: TGTGCCAGCAGTAATGCGGGGAACACCATATATTTT
cdr3_aa: CASSNAGNTIYF

v_call: TRBV7-2
clone_size: -
j_call: TRBJ2-7
d_call: TRBD2
cdr3_nt: TGTGCCAGCAGCGTCGTGGCTAGCGGGGTCCCCTACGAGCAGTACTTC
cdr3_aa: CASSVVASGVPYEQYF

v_call: TRBV5-6
clone_size: -
j_call: TRBJ1-2
d_call: -
cdr3_nt: TGTGCCAGCAGCTTGGAGGCAGGCAGCTATGGCTACACCTTC
cdr3_aa: CASSLEAGSYGYTF

v_call: TRBV6-5
clone_size: -
j_call: TRBJ2-7
d_call: -
cdr3_nt: TGTGCCAGCAGGGACAGAAATATTCGTCAGGAGCAGTACTTC
cdr3_aa: CASRDRNIRQEQYF

v_call: TRBV6-5
clone_size: -
j_call: TRBJ1-2
d_call: TRBD1
cdr3_nt: TGTGCCAGCAGTATGGACAGGTGGAGCTACACCTTC
cdr3_aa: CASSMDRWSYTF

v_call: TRBV7-2
clone_size: few
j_call: TRBJ1-3
d_call: -
cdr3_nt: TGTGCCAGCAGCTTAAACTCGGCCCCGAGCGGGAACACCATATATTTT
cdr3_aa: CASSLNSAPSGNTIYF

v_call: TRBV6-5
clone_size: -
j_call: TRBJ1-4
d_call: -
cdr3_nt: TGTGCCAGCAGTTACTCTTCCAGGGTGGGAGAAAAACTGTTTTTT
cdr3_aa: CASSYSSRVGEKLFF

v_call: TRBV9
clone_size: -
j_call: TRBJ2-1
d_call: -
cdr3_nt: TGTGCCAGCAGTGAAACAGCATACAATGAGCAGTTCTTC
cdr3_aa: CASSETAYNEQFF

v_call: TRBV10-3
clone_size: -
j_call: TRBJ2-7
d_call: -
cdr3_nt: TGTGCCATCAGTGAGTCCACAGGGAGCTCCTACGAGCAGTACTTC
cdr3_aa: CAISESTGSSYEQYF

v_call: TRBV15
clone_size: -
j_call: TRBJ1-2
d_call: -
cdr3_nt: TGTGCCACCAGCAGATACCGAGACCCCAAGGGAGTTGGCTATGGCTACACCTTC
cdr3_aa: CATSRYRDPKGVGYGYTF